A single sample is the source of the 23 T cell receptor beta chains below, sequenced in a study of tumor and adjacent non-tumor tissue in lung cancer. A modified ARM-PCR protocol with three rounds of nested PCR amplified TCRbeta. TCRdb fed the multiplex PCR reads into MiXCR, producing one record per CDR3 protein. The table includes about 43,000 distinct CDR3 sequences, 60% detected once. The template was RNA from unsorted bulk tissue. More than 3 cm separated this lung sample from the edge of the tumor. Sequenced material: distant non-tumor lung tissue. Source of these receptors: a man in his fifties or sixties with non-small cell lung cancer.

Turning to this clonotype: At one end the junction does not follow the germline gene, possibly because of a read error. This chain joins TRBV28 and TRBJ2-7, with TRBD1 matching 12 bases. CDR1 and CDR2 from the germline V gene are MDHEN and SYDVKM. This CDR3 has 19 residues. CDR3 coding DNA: TGTGCCACCGCGGTCGGGACAGGGGGCGTCGGCGGGAGAAGATACGAGCACTACTTC. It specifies CATAVGTGGVGGRRYEHYF.

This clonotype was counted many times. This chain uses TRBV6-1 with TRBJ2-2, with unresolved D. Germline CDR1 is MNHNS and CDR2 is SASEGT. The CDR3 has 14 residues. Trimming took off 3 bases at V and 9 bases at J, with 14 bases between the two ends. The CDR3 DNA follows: TGTGCCAGCAGTGATCGGACCGGTCTCCGGGAGCTGTTTTTT. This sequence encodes CASSDRTGLRELFF.

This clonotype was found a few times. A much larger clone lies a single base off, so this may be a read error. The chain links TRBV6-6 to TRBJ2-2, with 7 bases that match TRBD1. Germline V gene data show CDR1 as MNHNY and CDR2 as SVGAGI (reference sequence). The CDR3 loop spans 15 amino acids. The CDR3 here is CASSMTGMYTEELFF. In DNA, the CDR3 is TGTGCCAGCAGCATGACAGGGATGTACACCGAGGAGCTGTTTTTT.

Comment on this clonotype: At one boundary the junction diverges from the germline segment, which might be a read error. CDR3 amino acids: CNVETGGNTGELFF. For the CDR3, the DNA is TGCAACGTTGAAACGGGAGGTAACACCGGGGAGCTATTTTTT. The rearrangement uses TRBV29-1 and TRBJ2-2; 7 bases map to TRBD2. The CDR3 is 14 amino acids. Germline V gene data show CDR1 as SQVTM and CDR2 as ANQGSEA.

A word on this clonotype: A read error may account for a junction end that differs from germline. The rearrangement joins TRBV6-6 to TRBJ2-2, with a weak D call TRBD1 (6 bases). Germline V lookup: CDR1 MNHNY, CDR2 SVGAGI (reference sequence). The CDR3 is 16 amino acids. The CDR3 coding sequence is TGTGCCAGCACCTCAACCAGCAGGGGAAACACCGGGGAGCCGTTTTTT. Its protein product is CASTSTSRGNTGEPFF.

CDR3 loop: CSASRSGRGNEQFF. The CDR3 nucleotides are TGCAGTGCTAGTAGGAGCGGGAGGGGGAATGAGCAGTTCTTC. The J gene is TRBJ2-1, the V gene TRBV20-1; 10 nucleotides match TRBD2. Germline CDR1 and CDR2: DFQATT and SNEGSKA (reference sequence). The CDR3 runs 14 residues. Trimming cost V 3 bases and J 7 bases; bases outside gene matches: 6.

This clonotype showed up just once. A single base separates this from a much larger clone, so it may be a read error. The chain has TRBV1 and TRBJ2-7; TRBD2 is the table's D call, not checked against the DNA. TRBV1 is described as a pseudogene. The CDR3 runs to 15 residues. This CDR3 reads CTSPWLLAASYEPYF. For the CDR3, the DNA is TGCACCAGCCCGTGGTTGCTAGCGGCTTCCTACGAGCCGTACTTC.

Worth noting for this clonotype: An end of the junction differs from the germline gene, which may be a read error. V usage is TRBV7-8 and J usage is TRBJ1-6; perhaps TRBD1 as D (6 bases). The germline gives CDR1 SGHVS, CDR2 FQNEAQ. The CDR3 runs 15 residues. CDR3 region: CTSSLGQGLSSHLHF. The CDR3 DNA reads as TGTACCAGCAGCTTAGGGCAGGGGTTGTCTTCACACCTCCACTTT.

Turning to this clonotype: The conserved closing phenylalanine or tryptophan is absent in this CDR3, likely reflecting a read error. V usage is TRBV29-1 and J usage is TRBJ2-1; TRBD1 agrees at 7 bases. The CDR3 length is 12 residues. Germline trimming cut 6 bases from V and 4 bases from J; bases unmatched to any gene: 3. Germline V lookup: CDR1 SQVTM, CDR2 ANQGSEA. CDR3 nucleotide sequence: TGCAGCGTGTCAGGGGGATACAATGAGCAGTTCTTA. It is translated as CSVSGGYNEQFL.

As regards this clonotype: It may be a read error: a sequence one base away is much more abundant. The chain's CDR3 is CSASTGEEEKLFF. The CDR3 nucleotides are TGCAGTGCTAGCACAGGGGAGGAGGAAAAACTGTTTTTT. The chain combines TRBV20-1 with TRBJ1-4; 7 positions agree with TRBD1. This CDR3 contains 13 residues. The junction had 6 bases not matched to a gene; V was cut back by 3 bases and J by 8 bases. Germline CDR1 is DFQATT and CDR2 is SNEGSKA (reference sequence).

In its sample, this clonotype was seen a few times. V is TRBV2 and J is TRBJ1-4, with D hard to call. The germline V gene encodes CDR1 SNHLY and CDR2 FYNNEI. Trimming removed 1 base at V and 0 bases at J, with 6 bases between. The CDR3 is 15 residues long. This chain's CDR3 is CASSEGIATNEKLFF. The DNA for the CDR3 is TGTGCCAGCAGTGAAGGGATTGCAACTAATGAAAAACTGTTTTTT.

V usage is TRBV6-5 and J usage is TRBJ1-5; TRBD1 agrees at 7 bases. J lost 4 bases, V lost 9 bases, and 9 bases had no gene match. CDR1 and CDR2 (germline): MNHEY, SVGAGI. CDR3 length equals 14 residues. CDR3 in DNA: TGTGCCAGTAGTATGACAGGGAGGAATCAGCCCCAGCATTTT. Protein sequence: CASSMTGRNQPQHF.

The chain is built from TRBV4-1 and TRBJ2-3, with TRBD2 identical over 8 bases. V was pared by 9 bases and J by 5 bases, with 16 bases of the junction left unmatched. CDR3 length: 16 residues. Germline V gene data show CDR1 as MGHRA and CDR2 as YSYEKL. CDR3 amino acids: CARNQDFGGAQDTQYF. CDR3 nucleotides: TGCGCCAGGAACCAAGACTTCGGGGGGGCGCAAGATACGCAGTATTTT.

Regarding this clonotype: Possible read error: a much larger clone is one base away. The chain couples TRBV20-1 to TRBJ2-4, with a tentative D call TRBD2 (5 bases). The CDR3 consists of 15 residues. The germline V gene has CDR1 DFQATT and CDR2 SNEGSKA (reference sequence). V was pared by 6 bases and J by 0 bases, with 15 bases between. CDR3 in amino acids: CSAVDSRLAKNIQYF. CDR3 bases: TGCAGTGCCGTGGACTCGCGGCTAGCCAAAAACATTCAGTACTTC.

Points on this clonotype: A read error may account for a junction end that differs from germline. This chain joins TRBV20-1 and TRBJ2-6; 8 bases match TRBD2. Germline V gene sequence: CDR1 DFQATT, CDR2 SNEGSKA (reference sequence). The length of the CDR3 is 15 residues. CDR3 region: CSASGGVTGANVLAF. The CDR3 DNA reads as TGCAGTGCTAGCGGGGGGGTTACTGGGGCCAACGTCCTGGCTTTC.

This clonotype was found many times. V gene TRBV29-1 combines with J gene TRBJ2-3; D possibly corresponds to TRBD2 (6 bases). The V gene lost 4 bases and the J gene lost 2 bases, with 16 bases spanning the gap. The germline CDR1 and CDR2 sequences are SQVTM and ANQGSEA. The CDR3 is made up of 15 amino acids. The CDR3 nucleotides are TGCAGCGTTGGGGGCGGGGTAGGGGTCACAGATACGCAGTATTTT. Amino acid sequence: CSVGGGVGVTDTQYF.

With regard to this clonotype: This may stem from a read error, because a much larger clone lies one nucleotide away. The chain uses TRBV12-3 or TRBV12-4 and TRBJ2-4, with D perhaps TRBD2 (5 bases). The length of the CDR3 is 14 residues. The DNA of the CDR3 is TGTGCCAGCAGTTTAAAGGAGGCCAAAAACACTCAGTACTTC. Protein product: CASSLKEAKNTQYF.

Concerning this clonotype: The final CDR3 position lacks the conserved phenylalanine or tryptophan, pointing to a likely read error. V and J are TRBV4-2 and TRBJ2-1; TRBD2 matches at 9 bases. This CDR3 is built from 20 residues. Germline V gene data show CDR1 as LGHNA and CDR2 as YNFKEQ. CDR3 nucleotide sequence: TGTGCCAGCATCCAAGAGGGGTCGTTGGGGACTAGCATCTCCTACAATGAGCAGTTCTTG. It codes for CASIQEGSLGTSISYNEQFL.

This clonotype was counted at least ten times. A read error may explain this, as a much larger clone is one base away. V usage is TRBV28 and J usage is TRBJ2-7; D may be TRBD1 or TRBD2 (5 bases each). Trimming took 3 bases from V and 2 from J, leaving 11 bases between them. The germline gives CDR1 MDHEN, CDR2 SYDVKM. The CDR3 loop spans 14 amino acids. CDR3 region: CASSFGGFAYEQYF. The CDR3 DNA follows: TGTGCCAGCAGTTTTGGGGGTTTCGCCTACGAGCAGTACTTC.

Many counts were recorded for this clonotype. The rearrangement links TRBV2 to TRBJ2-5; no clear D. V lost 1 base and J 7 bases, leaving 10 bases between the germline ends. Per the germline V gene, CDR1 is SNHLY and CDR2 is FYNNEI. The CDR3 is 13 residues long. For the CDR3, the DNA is TGTGCCAGCAGTGAAGGTTTAAGTGGGACCCAGTACTTC. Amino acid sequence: CASSEGLSGTQYF. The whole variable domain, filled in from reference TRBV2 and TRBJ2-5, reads EPEVTQTPSHQVTQMGQEVILRCVPISNHLYFYWYRQILGQKVEFLVSFYNNEISEKSEIFDDQFSVERPDGSNFTLKIRSTKLEDSAMYFCASSEGLSGTQYFGPGTRLLVL.

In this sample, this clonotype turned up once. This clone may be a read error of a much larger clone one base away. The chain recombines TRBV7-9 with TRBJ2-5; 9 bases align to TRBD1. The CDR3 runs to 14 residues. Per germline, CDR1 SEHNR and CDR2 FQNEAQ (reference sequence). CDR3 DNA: TGTGCCAGCAACTTACAGGGGGCAGGAGAGACCCAGTACTTC. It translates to CASNLQGAGETQYF.

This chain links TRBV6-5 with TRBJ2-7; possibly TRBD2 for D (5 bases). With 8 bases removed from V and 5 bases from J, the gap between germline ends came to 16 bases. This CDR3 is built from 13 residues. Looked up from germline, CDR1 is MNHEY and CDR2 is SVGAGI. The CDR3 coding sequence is TGTGCCAGCGGGCCACGAGGGTGCCACGAGCAGTACTTC. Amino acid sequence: CASGPRGCHEQYF.

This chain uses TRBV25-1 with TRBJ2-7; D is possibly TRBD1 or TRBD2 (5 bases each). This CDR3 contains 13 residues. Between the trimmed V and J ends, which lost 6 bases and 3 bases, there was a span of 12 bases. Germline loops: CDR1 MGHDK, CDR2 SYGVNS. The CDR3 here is CASRGEGFYEQYF. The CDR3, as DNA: TGTGCCAGCAGGGGGGAAGGGTTCTACGAGCAGTACTTC.